The rows below give T cell receptor beta chains drawn from one sample of a study of technical replicates of blood from four donors. Some clones are missing from TCRdb's copy, which holds only in-frame ones; the method was immunoSEQ multiplex PCR. The data contain around 76,000 clones, almost 99% of them singletons. The sequenced material came from T cells isolated from PBMCs. These receptors originate from a human donor in good health. CDR3s include the opening cysteine and the closing phenylalanine or tryptophan. The order of the fields is clone size, J gene, V gene, D gene, CDR3 protein, CDR3 DNA. The D gene is left open where the match is weak. For some rows the clone size is stated as once, few or many, or as a class when expanded; others skip it.

>-|TRBJ2-7|TRBV5-4|-
CASSLGGTYEQYF
TGTGCCAGCAGCTTGGGCGGGACCTACGAGCAGTACTTC
>-|TRBJ2-1|TRBV9|TRBD1
CATGTGHNEQFF
TGTGCCACCGGGACAGGGCACAATGAGCAGTTCTTC
>once|TRBJ1-1|TRBV5-1|TRBD1
CASGDRGNTEAFF
TGCGCCAGCGGCGACAGGGGCAACACTGAAGCTTTCTTT
>-|TRBJ1-2|TRBV9|TRBD1
CASSVQGDGYTF
TGTGCCAGCAGCGTACAGGGGGATGGCTACACCTTC
>-|TRBJ2-7|TRBV29-1|TRBD2
CSAVFSKRDYSLVEQYF
TGCAGCGCTGTCTTTTCAAAACGGGACTACTCGTTAGTCGAGCAGTACTTC
>-|TRBJ2-7|TRBV5-6|-
CASSFGASAYEQYF
TGTGCCAGCAGCTTTGGGGCAAGCGCCTACGAGCAGTACTTC
>-|TRBJ2-3|TRBV29-1|-
CSVAGVVTDTQYF
TGCAGCGTTGCCGGGGTGGTTACAGATACGCAGTATTTT
>once|TRBJ1-5|TRBV18|-
CASSPYGVIQPQHF
TGTGCCAGCTCACCCTACGGGGTCATTCAGCCCCAGCATTTT
>-|TRBJ2-1|TRBV30|-
CASPGFNNEQFF
TGTGCCTCCCCGGGATTTAACAATGAGCAGTTCTTC
>once|TRBJ2-1|TRBV25-1|-
CASSYYNEQFF
TGTGCCAGCAGTTACTACAATGAGCAGTTCTTC
>-|TRBJ1-1|TRBV2|-
CASSLGLGEEAFF
TGTGCCAGCTCTCTTGGCCTTGGGGAGGAAGCTTTCTTT
>once|TRBJ1-4|TRBV6-5|TRBD1
CASSPGGPEKLFF
TGTGCCAGCAGCCCAGGGGGCCCGGAAAAACTGTTTTTT
>-|TRBJ2-7|TRBV5-4|-
CASSLGQDYEQYF
TGTGCCAGCAGCTTGGGACAGGACTACGAGCAGTACTTC
>-|TRBJ2-5|TRBV5-1|-
CASSLDLETQYF
TGCGCCAGCAGCTTGGATCTCGAGACCCAGTACTTC
>-|TRBJ2-5|TRBV5-6|-
CASSPPRKETQYF
TGTGCCAGCAGCCCGCCTAGAAAGGAGACCCAGTACTTC
>-|TRBJ2-5|TRBV7-2|-
CASSQLEETQYF
TGTGCCAGCAGCCAGCTGGAGGAGACCCAGTACTTC
>-|TRBJ2-7|TRBV6-5|-
CASSLAPAYEQYF
TGTGCCAGCAGTTTGGCACCAGCCTACGAGCAGTACTTC
>-|TRBJ1-2|TRBV4-1|-
CASSQDPGSNYGYTF
TGCGCCAGCAGCCAAGACCCGGGATCTAACTATGGCTACACCTTC
>-|TRBJ1-2|TRBV6-5|TRBD1
CASSSVQGRGYTF
TGTGCCAGCAGTTCAGTACAGGGGAGAGGCTACACCTTC
>-|TRBJ2-7|TRBV21-1|-
CASTIGRPYEQYF
TGTGCCAGCACAATCGGGAGACCCTACGAGCAGTACTTC
>-|TRBJ1-4|TRBV28|-
CASRLRRVGVNEKLFF
TGTGCCAGCAGATTGCGGAGGGTGGGGGTTAATGAAAAACTGTTTTTT
>-|TRBJ1-4|TRBV5-1|-
CASRWSPGSNEKLFF
TGCGCCAGCAGATGGTCCCCAGGGTCGAATGAAAAACTGTTTTTT
>-|TRBJ1-1|TRBV7-2|-
CASSLEGQLNTEAFF
TGTGCCAGCAGCTTAGAGGGACAATTGAACACTGAAGCTTTCTTT
>once|TRBJ2-7|TRBV5-1|-
CASSDLPSYEQYF
TGCGCCAGCAGCGACTTGCCATCCTACGAGCAGTACTTC
>-|TRBJ2-1|TRBV5-1|TRBD2
CASSMTGLAYNEQFF
TGCGCCAGCAGCATGACGGGACTAGCTTACAATGAGCAGTTCTTC
>-|TRBJ2-7|TRBV6-1|TRBD1
CASSEFQGDEQYF
TGTGCCAGCAGTGAATTTCAGGGGGACGAGCAGTACTTC
>-|TRBJ1-1|TRBV9|-
CASSVTSGGPGTEAFF
TGTGCCAGCAGCGTGACAAGCGGGGGGCCGGGCACTGAAGCTTTCTTT
>-|TRBJ1-4|TRBV25-1|-
CASSEFHATNEKLFF
TGTGCCAGCAGTGAATTTCATGCAACTAATGAAAAACTGTTTTTT
>-|TRBJ2-7|TRBV7-2|TRBD2
CASSRSGGYEQYF
TGTGCCAGCAGCCGCAGCGGGGGCTACGAGCAGTACTTC
>-|TRBJ2-3|TRBV9|-
CASSVEGHLSTDTQYF
TGTGCCAGCAGCGTAGAAGGACATTTAAGCACAGATACGCAGTATTTT
>-|TRBJ1-4|TRBV7-2|-
CASSPRRQKNEKLFF
TGTGCCAGCAGCCCGAGGCGGCAGAAGAATGAAAAACTGTTTTTT
>-|TRBJ2-5|TRBV2|TRBD2
CASSVGREKTQYF
TGTGCCAGCAGTGTTGGGCGGGAGAAGACCCAGTACTTC
>-|TRBJ1-2|TRBV5-1|TRBD1
CASSLATGDGYTF
TGCGCCAGCAGCTTGGCGACAGGGGATGGCTACACCTTC
>-|TRBJ2-7|TRBV15|TRBD2
CATSRGLAGDGGSGEQYF
TGTGCCACCAGCAGGGGACTAGCGGGAGATGGGGGGAGTGGCGAGCAGTACTTC
>-|TRBJ2-3|TRBV5-1|TRBD2
CASSAPGLAVSSTDTQYF
TGCGCCAGCAGCGCCCCCGGACTAGCCGTATCTAGCACAGATACGCAGTATTTT
>-|TRBJ2-5|TRBV30|TRBD2
CAWSAPGLQEETQYF
TGTGCCTGGAGTGCCCCGGGACTACAAGAAGAGACCCAGTACTTC
>-|TRBJ1-1|TRBV19|-
CASSIDNSFEAFF
TGTGCCAGTAGTATAGATAACTCTTTCGAAGCTTTCTTT
>-|TRBJ2-3|TRBV28|TRBD2
CASLLAASTDTQYF
TGTGCCAGCCTTCTAGCGGCGAGCACAGATACGCAGTATTTT
>-|TRBJ2-7|TRBV6-5|TRBD1
CASNPTGPYEQYF
TGTGCCAGCAACCCGACAGGGCCCTACGAGCAGTACTTC
>-|TRBJ2-7|TRBV5-1|-
CASSLYGETNEQYF
TGCGCCAGCAGCTTGTACGGGGAAACTAACGAGCAGTACTTC
>-|TRBJ2-7|TRBV9|TRBD2
CASSVAGGGYEQYF
TGTGCCAGCAGCGTAGCGGGGGGTGGGTACGAGCAGTACTTC
>-|TRBJ1-1|TRBV10-3|TRBD1
CAISGTGNTEAFF
TGTGCCATCAGCGGGACAGGGAACACTGAAGCTTTCTTT
>once|TRBJ2-7|TRBV6-1|-
CASSLIAEPYEQYF
TGTGCCAGCAGTCTCATAGCGGAACCCTACGAGCAGTACTTC
>-|TRBJ2-2|TRBV28|-
CASRRTAVGELFF
TGTGCCAGCAGAAGGACAGCCGTCGGGGAGCTGTTTTTT
>-|TRBJ2-2|TRBV7-2|-
CASSNTRPQGRGGELFF
TGTGCCAGCAGTAATACAAGGCCCCAGGGTAGGGGCGGGGAGCTGTTTTTT
>-|TRBJ2-7|TRBV28|-
CASSLRVYEQYF
TGTGCCAGCAGTTTACGTGTCTACGAGCAGTACTTC
>-|TRBJ2-7|TRBV7-2|TRBD1
CASGQDFGYYEQYF
TGTGCCAGCGGACAGGATTTCGGTTACTACGAGCAGTACTTC
>once|TRBJ1-1|TRBV6-4|-
CASRQTSNTEAFF
TGTGCCAGCAGACAGACATCGAACACTGAAGCTTTCTTT
>-|TRBJ1-5|TRBV27|-
CASSLGASQPQHF
TGTGCCAGCAGTCTGGGGGCTAGTCAGCCCCAGCATTTT
>-|TRBJ1-2|TRBV15|-
CATSRDSYGYTF
TGTGCCACCAGCAGAGACAGCTATGGCTACACCTTC
>-|TRBJ1-1|TRBV9|-
CASSVGASEAFF
TGTGCCAGCAGCGTGGGGGCTTCGGAAGCTTTCTTT
>-|TRBJ2-1|TRBV28|-
CASSRQGAGNEQFF
TGTGCCAGCAGTAGACAGGGCGCGGGGAATGAGCAGTTCTTC
>-|TRBJ2-7|TRBV5-4|-
CASSGFGISYEQYF
TGTGCCAGCAGCGGATTCGGGATTTCCTACGAGCAGTACTTC
>-|TRBJ2-3|TRBV6-1|TRBD2
CASSEEREATDTQYF
TGTGCCAGCAGTGAGGAGCGGGAGGCCACAGATACGCAGTATTTT